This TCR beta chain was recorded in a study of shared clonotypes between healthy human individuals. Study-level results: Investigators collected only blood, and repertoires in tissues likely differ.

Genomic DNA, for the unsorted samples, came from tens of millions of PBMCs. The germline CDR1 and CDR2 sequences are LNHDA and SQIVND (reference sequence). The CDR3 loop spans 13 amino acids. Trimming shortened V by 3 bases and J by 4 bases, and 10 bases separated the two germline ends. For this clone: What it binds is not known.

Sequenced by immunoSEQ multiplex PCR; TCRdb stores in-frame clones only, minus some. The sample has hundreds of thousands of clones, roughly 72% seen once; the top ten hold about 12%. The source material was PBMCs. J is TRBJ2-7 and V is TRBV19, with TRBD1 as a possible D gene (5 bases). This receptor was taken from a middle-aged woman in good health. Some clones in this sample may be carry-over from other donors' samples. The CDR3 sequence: CASSMGPLYEQYF. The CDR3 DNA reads TGTGCCAGTAGTATGGGGCCGCTTTACGAGCAGTACTTC.